This T cell receptor beta chain was obtained from a study of shared clonotypes between healthy human individuals. The assay was immunoSEQ multiplex PCR, and TCRdb's table has in-frame clones only and misses some. Of fewer than 2.5 million clones listed, approximately 94% were seen once; the top ten hold 0.36%. Study-wide results and limits: Some clonotypes were shared by all four sorted-subset donors, while others were not shared. The non-shared ones had lower generation probabilities than the shared ones. Clonotype sharing among donors, it was expected, would be affected by sequencing depth. Larger estimated richness was generally recorded for naive subsets relative to memory subsets.

Germline V gene data show CDR1 as MDHEN and CDR2 as SYDVKM. The CDR3 sequence is 11 residues long. With regard to this clone: Antigen specificity is unknown.

What was sequenced was naive CD4+ T cells from PBMCs. Indicated subset: CD45RA+ positively selected. This chain connects TRBV28 to TRBJ2-5; no clear D. The J call may be in error: the DNA end matches TRBJ2-7 better. This clonotype was obtained from a man aged 18 to 30 in good health. Some clones in this sample may be carry-over from other donors' samples. The CDR3 nucleotides are TGTGCCAGCAGTCGCCCCTACGAGCAGTACTTC. It encodes CASSRPYEQYF.